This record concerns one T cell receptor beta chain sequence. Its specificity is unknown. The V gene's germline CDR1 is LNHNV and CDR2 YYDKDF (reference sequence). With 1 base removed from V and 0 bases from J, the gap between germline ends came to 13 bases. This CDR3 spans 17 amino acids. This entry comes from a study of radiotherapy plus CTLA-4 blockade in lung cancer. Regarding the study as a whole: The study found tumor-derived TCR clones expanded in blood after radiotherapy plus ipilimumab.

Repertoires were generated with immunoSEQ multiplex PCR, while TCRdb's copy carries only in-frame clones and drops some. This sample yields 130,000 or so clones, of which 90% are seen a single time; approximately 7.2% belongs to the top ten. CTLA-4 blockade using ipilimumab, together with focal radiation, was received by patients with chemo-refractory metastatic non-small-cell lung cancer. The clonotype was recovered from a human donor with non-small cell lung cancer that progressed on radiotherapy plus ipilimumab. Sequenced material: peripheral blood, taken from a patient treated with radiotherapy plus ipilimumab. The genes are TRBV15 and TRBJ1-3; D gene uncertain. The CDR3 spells CATSRGTSPFSGNTIYF. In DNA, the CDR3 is TGTGCCACCAGCAGAGGGACCTCACCCTTCTCTGGAAACACCATATATTTT.